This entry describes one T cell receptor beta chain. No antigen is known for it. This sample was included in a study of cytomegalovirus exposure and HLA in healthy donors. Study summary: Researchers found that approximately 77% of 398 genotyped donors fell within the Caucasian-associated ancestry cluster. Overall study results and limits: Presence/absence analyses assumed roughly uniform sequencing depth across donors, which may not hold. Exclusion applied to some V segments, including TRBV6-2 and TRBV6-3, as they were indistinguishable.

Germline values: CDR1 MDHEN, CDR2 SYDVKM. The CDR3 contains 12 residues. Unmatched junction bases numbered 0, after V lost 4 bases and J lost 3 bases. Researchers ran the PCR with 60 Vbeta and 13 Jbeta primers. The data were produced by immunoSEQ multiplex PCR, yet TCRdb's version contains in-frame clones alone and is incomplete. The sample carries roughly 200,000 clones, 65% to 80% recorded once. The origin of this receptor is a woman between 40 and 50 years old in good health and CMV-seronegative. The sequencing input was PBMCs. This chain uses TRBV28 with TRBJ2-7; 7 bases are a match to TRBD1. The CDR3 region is CASSSGGYEQYF. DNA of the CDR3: TGTGCCAGCAGTTCAGGGGGCTACGAGCAGTACTTC.